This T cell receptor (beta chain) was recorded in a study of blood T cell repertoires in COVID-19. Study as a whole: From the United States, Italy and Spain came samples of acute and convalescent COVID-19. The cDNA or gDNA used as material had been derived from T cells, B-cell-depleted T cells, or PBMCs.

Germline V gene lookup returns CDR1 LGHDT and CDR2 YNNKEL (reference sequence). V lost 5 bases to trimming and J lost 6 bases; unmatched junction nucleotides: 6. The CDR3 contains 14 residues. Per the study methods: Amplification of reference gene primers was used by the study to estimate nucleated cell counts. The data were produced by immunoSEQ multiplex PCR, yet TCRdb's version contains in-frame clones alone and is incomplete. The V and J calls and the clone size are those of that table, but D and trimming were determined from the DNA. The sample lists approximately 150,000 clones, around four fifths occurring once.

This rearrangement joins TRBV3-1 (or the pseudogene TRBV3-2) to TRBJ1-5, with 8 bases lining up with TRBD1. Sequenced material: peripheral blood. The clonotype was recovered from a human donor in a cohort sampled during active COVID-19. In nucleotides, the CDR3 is TGTGCCAGCAGCTTTACAGGGGGAACTCAGCCCCAGCATTTT. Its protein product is CASSFTGGTQPQHF.